A selection of T cell receptor beta chains follows, all from one sample in a study of blood T cell repertoires in COVID-19. Generated by immunoSEQ multiplex PCR, the TCRdb table keeps only in-frame clones and is missing some. Seen here are 85,000 to 100,000 clones, roughly nine tenths observed once, and the top ten hold about 1.7%. The sample was peripheral blood. These receptors were taken from a man in his 60s with acute or convalescent COVID-19. CDR3s include the opening cysteine and the closing phenylalanine or tryptophan. A D gene is named only where the DNA matches it firmly. Rows give clone size only sometimes, using once, few, many, or a class for an expanded clone.

CDR3nt: TGTGCCAGCAGTTCTCAGGGTTACAACACCATATATTTT
CDR3aa: CASSSQGYNTIYF
d_gene: .
abundance: .
j_gene: TRBJ1-3
v_gene: TRBV6-5

CDR3nt: TGCGCCAGCAGCGACAGTCTTACCTACGAGCAGTACTTC
CDR3aa: CASSDSLTYEQYF
d_gene: .
abundance: .
j_gene: TRBJ2-7
v_gene: TRBV5-1

CDR3nt: TGTGCCAGCAGCCAAGAGGGGCACGGCTATGGCTACACCTTC
CDR3aa: CASSQEGHGYGYTF
d_gene: .
abundance: .
j_gene: TRBJ1-2
v_gene: TRBV3-1/TRBV3-2

CDR3nt: TGTGCCAGCAGTTTAACGGACAGATCCAATCAGCCCCAGCATTTT
CDR3aa: CASSLTDRSNQPQHF
d_gene: .
abundance: .
j_gene: TRBJ1-5
v_gene: TRBV27

CDR3nt: TGTGCCAGCAGTGAAACAGGGGGCAATCCGCAGGAAGCTTTCTTT
CDR3aa: CASSETGGNPQEAFF
d_gene: TRBD1
abundance: .
j_gene: TRBJ1-1
v_gene: TRBV25-1

CDR3nt: TGTGCCAGCAGCTTGGAAGTCGGACAATATAACTATGGCTACACCTTC
CDR3aa: CASSLEVGQYNYGYTF
d_gene: .
abundance: .
j_gene: TRBJ1-2
v_gene: TRBV5-6

CDR3nt: TGTGCCAGCAGTTTTTCCCTGGGGGGAGCCACTCAGCCCCAGCATTTT
CDR3aa: CASSFSLGGATQPQHF
d_gene: .
abundance: .
j_gene: TRBJ1-5
v_gene: TRBV6-2/TRBV6-3

CDR3nt: TGTGCCAGCAGTGACCACAGGGCTGGGGCCAACGTCCTGACTTTC
CDR3aa: CASSDHRAGANVLTF
d_gene: .
abundance: .
j_gene: TRBJ2-6
v_gene: TRBV25-1

CDR3nt: TGTGCCTGGAGTTCTACAACAGGGGGCACCATATATTTT
CDR3aa: CAWSSTTGGTIYF
d_gene: TRBD1
abundance: .
j_gene: TRBJ1-3
v_gene: TRBV30

CDR3nt: TGTGCCTGGACCCACCGGGACAGGGGGTCACCCCTCCACTTT
CDR3aa: CAWTHRDRGSPLHF
d_gene: TRBD1
abundance: .
j_gene: TRBJ1-6
v_gene: TRBV30

CDR3nt: TGTGCCAGCAGTCCAGCGGGGAGCTCCTACAATGAGCAGTTCTTC
CDR3aa: CASSPAGSSYNEQFF
d_gene: TRBD2
abundance: .
j_gene: TRBJ2-1
v_gene: TRBV6-5

CDR3nt: TGCGCCAGCAGCTTGTCGACAGGTTCCTACAATGAGCAGTTCTTC
CDR3aa: CASSLSTGSYNEQFF
d_gene: .
abundance: .
j_gene: TRBJ2-1
v_gene: TRBV5-1

CDR3nt: TGTGCCAGCAGTTTAAGAGGGGGATATGGCTACACCTTC
CDR3aa: CASSLRGGYGYTF
d_gene: .
abundance: .
j_gene: TRBJ1-2
v_gene: TRBV27

CDR3nt: TGCGCCAGCAGCTTGGATCGGGAGGGGGCTTTCTTT
CDR3aa: CASSLDREGAFF
d_gene: .
abundance: few
j_gene: TRBJ1-1
v_gene: TRBV5-1

CDR3nt: TGTGCCAGCAGCCAAGGGGTCTGGGGGGACAGCGGCTACACCTTC
CDR3aa: CASSQGVWGDSGYTF
d_gene: TRBD1
abundance: .
j_gene: TRBJ1-2
v_gene: TRBV3-1/TRBV3-2

CDR3nt: TGTGCCAGCAGGGCAGAGCCAGGGGACACTGAAGCTTTCTTT
CDR3aa: CASRAEPGDTEAFF
d_gene: .
abundance: .
j_gene: TRBJ1-1
v_gene: TRBV2

CDR3nt: TGTGCCAGCAGTTTGGGGACAGGGCTATTGGAGACCCAGTACTTC
CDR3aa: CASSLGTGLLETQYF
d_gene: TRBD1
abundance: .
j_gene: TRBJ2-5
v_gene: TRBV6-5

CDR3nt: TGTGCCAGCAGTTACTATGGCACCACCTATAATTCACCCCTCCACTTT
CDR3aa: CASSYYGTTYNSPLHF
d_gene: .
abundance: .
j_gene: TRBJ1-6
v_gene: TRBV6-5

CDR3nt: TGTGCCAGCAGCTTAATCCGGGGAGAAAAACTGTTTTTT
CDR3aa: CASSLIRGEKLFF
d_gene: .
abundance: .
j_gene: TRBJ1-4
v_gene: TRBV7-2

CDR3nt: TGTGCCAGCGCGATACGGCGGGGGGCATCAGAGACCCAGTACTTC
CDR3aa: CASAIRRGASETQYF
d_gene: TRBD2
abundance: .
j_gene: TRBJ2-5
v_gene: TRBV9

CDR3nt: TGTGCCAGTAGTATTGTCGTGGGCGTCACTGAAGCTTTCTTT
CDR3aa: CASSIVVGVTEAFF
d_gene: .
abundance: .
j_gene: TRBJ1-1
v_gene: TRBV19

CDR3nt: TGCGCCAGCAGCCATACTAGGGGGAACCGTGACACCATATATTTT
CDR3aa: CASSHTRGNRDTIYF
d_gene: .
abundance: .
j_gene: TRBJ1-3
v_gene: TRBV4-1

CDR3nt: TGTGCCAGCAGTACAGCTGCTAACTATGGCTACACCTTC
CDR3aa: CASSTAANYGYTF
d_gene: .
abundance: .
j_gene: TRBJ1-2
v_gene: TRBV6-5

CDR3nt: TGTGCCAGCAGTTACTTAGGACAGGACGCGACTTTC
CDR3aa: CASSYLGQDATF
d_gene: TRBD1
abundance: few
j_gene: TRBJ1-2
v_gene: TRBV6-6